One sample yielded the 11 T cell receptor beta chains listed below, sequenced in a study of T cells after yellow fever vaccination. TCRdb reanalysed the 5' RACE reads using MiXCR and keeps one entry per CDR3 protein. Of under 400,000 distinct CDR3 sequences in the sample, about 12% were seen once. The sample consisted of CD4+ T cells sorted from PBMCs, taken 15 days after the yellow fever booster vaccination. These receptors originate from a man between 18 and 35 years old who received the YFV17D yellow fever vaccine.

The chain recombines TRBV24-1 with TRBJ2-1; 12 nucleotides agree with TRBD2. V lost 4 bases and J lost 10; bases outside the gene matches: 7. Germline values: CDR1 KGHDR, CDR2 SFDVKD. CDR3 length: 15 residues. CDR3 protein: CATSDLAGGRVEQFF. The DNA for the CDR3 is TGTGCCACCAGTGACCTAGCGGGGGGGAGGGTAGAGCAGTTCTTC.

This clonotype has ten or more counts. The gene calls are TRBV2 and TRBJ2-7; D uncertain. The CDR3 has 13 residues. Germline V gene data show CDR1 as SNHLY and CDR2 as FYNNEI. The V end lost 4 bases, the J end lost 0 bases, and 7 bases lay between the germline ends. CDR3 DNA sequence: TGTGCCAGCAGTGCCCCCCCCTCCTACGAGCAGTACTTC. Encoded protein: CASSAPPSYEQYF.

This clonotype was recorded at least ten times. The CDR3 DNA reads as TGTGCCAGCAGTTATTACCCCGTAGCTAATGGCTACACCTTC. Translated: CASSYYPVANGYTF. This chain links TRBV6-6 with TRBJ1-2; D not certain. This CDR3 comprises 14 residues. V gave up 3 bases and J gave up 6 bases, with 14 bases separating them. Germline V gene sequence: CDR1 MNHNY, CDR2 SVGAGI (reference sequence).

CDR3 amino acids: CASSRGTSGTETQYF. The CDR3 DNA follows: TGCGCCAGCAGCCGTGGGACTAGCGGGACGGAGACCCAGTACTTC. The genes are TRBV5-1 and TRBJ2-5; TRBD2 agrees at 13 bases. Looked up from germline, CDR1 is SGHRS and CDR2 is YFSETQ. The ends lost 4 bases at V and 5 bases at J; junction bases unmatched: 5. The CDR3 consists of 15 residues.

In this sample, this clonotype turned up a few times. This chain joins TRBV5-1 and TRBJ2-5; possible D gene TRBD2, 6 bases. The length of the CDR3 is 15 residues. Germline V gene sequence: CDR1 SGHRS, CDR2 YFSETQ. Trimming cost V 6 bases and J 1 base, with 16 bases left between them. The CDR3 DNA reads TGCGCCAGCACCCTGGGGGGTAATTTCCAAGAGACCCAGTACTTC. It specifies CASTLGGNFQETQYF.

This clonotype was counted between two and nine times. J is TRBJ1-5 and V is TRBV18, with D possibly matching TRBD1 (5 bases). V lost 6 bases to trimming and J lost 9 bases, with 18 bases between them. Germline assignment: CDR1 KGHSH and CDR2 LQKENI. This CDR3 comprises 14 residues. CDR3 protein: CASSPSEGWAPQHF. CDR3 nucleotides: TGTGCCAGCTCTCCGTCGGAGGGGTGGGCGCCCCAGCATTTT.

The chain has TRBV20-1 and TRBJ1-2; no firm D call. Germline V gene sequence: CDR1 DFQATT, CDR2 SNEGSKA (reference sequence). V shed 5 bases and J shed 8 bases, with 21 bases lying between them. There are 14 residues in the CDR3. The CDR3 loop is CSAGFRAAFRGYTF. The CDR3 region has the DNA TGCAGTGCTGGCTTTCGGGCCGCTTTTAGAGGCTACACCTTC.

The sample holds a few counts of this clonotype. The rearrangement joins TRBV29-1 to TRBJ1-1; possibly TRBD1 for D (6 bases). The CDR3 runs 14 residues. The V end lost 4 bases, the J end lost 0 bases, and 12 bases lay between the germline ends. Germline V gives CDR1 SQVTM, CDR2 ANQGSEA. In DNA form, the CDR3 reads TGCAGCGTTGCGAGGGGGTTTGTGAACACTGAAGCTTTCTTT. The encoded protein is CSVARGFVNTEAFF.

V gene TRBV2 combines with J gene TRBJ1-5; no clear D gene. The CDR3 covers 14 residues. The ends were cut back, 4 bases at V and 0 bases at J, with 7 bases in the middle. The V gene's germline CDR1 is SNHLY and CDR2 FYNNEI. CDR3 DNA: TGTGCCAGCAGTGCCCAGATTAGCAATCAGCCCCAGCATTTT. It is translated as CASSAQISNQPQHF.

The chain links TRBV18 to TRBJ1-2; no firm D call. Per the germline V gene, CDR1 is KGHSH and CDR2 is LQKENI. V was cut by 3 bases and J by 2 bases, with 10 bases left in between. The CDR3 covers 14 residues. In DNA form, the CDR3 reads TGTGCCAGCTCACCCCTCACGGACAACTATGGCTACACCTTC. This gives the protein CASSPLTDNYGYTF.

This clonotype occurred many times. Germline is not matched at one junction end, which may reflect a read error. The J gene is TRBJ2-5, the V gene TRBV5-1, with D tentatively TRBD2 (7 bases). The germline V gene has CDR1 SGHRS and CDR2 YFSETQ. This CDR3 is built from 13 residues. CDR3 residues: CASSLRGLETQYF. The CDR3 nucleotides are TGTGCTAGCAGCCTGCGGGGGCTGGAGACCCAGTACTTC.